These T cell receptor beta chains were read from a single sample in a study of blood T cells in healthy people across ages. TCRdb re-analysed the 5' RACE reads in MiXCR, keeping a single row per CDR3 protein. The sample lists about 780,000 distinct CDR3 sequences, about half occurring once. Material for sequencing was blood. The source is an older man in good health. Each CDR3 is given with its conserved first and last residue. The D gene is left open where the match is weak. For some rows the clone size is stated as once, few or many, or as a class when expanded; others skip it.

j_call	v_call	clone_size	d_call	cdr3_nt	cdr3_aa
TRBJ2-2	TRBV7-8	NA	TRBD2	TGTGCCAGCAGCAAACAACTAGCGGGATCGTCCGGGGAGCTGTTTTTT	CASSKQLAGSSGELFF
TRBJ2-1	TRBV29-1	NA	NA	TGCAGCGCGGGGGCGGGAGATGCCGATGAGCAGTTCTTC	CSAGAGDADEQFF
TRBJ1-1	TRBV5-5	once	NA	TGTGCCAGCAGACCCCAGAGGGGGGACACTGAAGCTTTCTTT	CASRPQRGDTEAFF
TRBJ2-1	TRBV3-1	NA	TRBD2	TGTGCCAGCAGCCAACCCAGCCGGCGGGACTACCACTACAGTGAGCAGTTCTTC	CASSQPSRRDYHYSEQFF
TRBJ2-7	TRBV12-3/TRBV12-4	NA	NA	TGTGCCAGCAGTTCTTTACGAGACAGATCCTACGAGCAGTACTTC	CASSSLRDRSYEQYF
TRBJ2-1	TRBV2	few	NA	TGTGCCAGCGAGGGCCTCAATGAGCAGTTCTTC	CASEGLNEQFF
TRBJ2-5	TRBV20-1	NA	NA	TGCAGTGCTGACCGTAGAGGGCGAGAGACCCAGTACTTC	CSADRRGRETQYF
TRBJ2-5	TRBV20-1	NA	NA	TGCAGTGCTCACCATGGGGGCGGGGAGACCCAGTACTTC	CSAHHGGGETQYF
TRBJ2-1	TRBV3-1	NA	NA	TGTGCCAGCAGCCAAACCCATGAGCAGTTCTTC	CASSQTHEQFF
TRBJ2-1	TRBV7-9	NA	NA	TGTGCCAGCAGCCTTTTGGGTAATAATGAGCAGTTCTTC	CASSLLGNNEQFF
TRBJ2-7	TRBV12-3/TRBV12-4	few	TRBD1	TGTGCCAGCAGTTTAAGGGGACAGGGCTACGAGCAGTACTTC	CASSLRGQGYEQYF
TRBJ2-7	TRBV5-1	NA	TRBD2	TGCGCCAGCAGCTTGAGGAGCGGGAGGTACGAGCAGTACTTC	CASSLRSGRYEQYF
TRBJ2-7	TRBV4-2	NA	NA	TGTGCCAGCAGCCAAGATCCAGTATCCTACGAGCAGTACTTC	CASSQDPVSYEQYF
TRBJ2-7	TRBV11-3	NA	NA	TGTGCCAGCAGCTCTCCACCCGGAGGCCTGGGTCGGTCCTACGAGCAGTACTTC	CASSSPPGGLGRSYEQYF
TRBJ2-7	TRBV4-1	NA	NA	TGCGCCAGCAGCCTGGCAGGGCACGAGCAGTACTTC	CASSLAGHEQYF
TRBJ2-7	TRBV15	many	NA	TGTGCCACCAGCAGAGATGGAGCAGGGATCCCCTACGAGCAGTACTTC	CATSRDGAGIPYEQYF